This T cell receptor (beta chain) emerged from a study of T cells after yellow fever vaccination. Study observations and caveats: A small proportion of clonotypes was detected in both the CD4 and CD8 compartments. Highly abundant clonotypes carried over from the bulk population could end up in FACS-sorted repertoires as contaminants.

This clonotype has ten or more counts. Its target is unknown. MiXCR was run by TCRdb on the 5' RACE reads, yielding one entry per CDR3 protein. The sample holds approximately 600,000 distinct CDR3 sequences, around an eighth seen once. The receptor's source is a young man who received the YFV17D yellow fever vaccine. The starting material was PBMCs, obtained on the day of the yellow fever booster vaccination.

The CDR3 region is CASSPFLQETQYF. Here the CDR3 DNA reads TGTGCCAGCTCACCATTTCTGCAAGAGACCCAGTACTTC. The chain employs TRBV18 and TRBJ2-5; D gene unclear. The CDR3 consists of 13 residues. Trimming pared 2 bases from V and 2 bases from J, leaving 6 bases between. CDR1 KGHSH and CDR2 LQKENI come from the germline V gene.